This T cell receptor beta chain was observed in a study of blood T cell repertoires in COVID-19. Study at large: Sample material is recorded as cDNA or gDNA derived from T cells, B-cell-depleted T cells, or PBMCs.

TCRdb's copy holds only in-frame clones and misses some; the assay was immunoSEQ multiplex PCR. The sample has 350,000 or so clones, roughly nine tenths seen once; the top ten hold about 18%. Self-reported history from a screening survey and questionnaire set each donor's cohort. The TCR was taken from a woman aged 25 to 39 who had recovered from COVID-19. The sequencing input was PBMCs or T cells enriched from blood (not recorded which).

This CDR3 reads CASSQDRGLAVNEQFF. The CDR3 DNA reads as TGTGCCAGCAGCCAAGACCGCGGGCTAGCAGTGAATGAGCAGTTCTTC. V gene TRBV4-2 combines with J gene TRBJ2-1; D may be TRBD2 (5 bases). The CDR3 consists of 16 residues. V was pared by 0 bases and J by 7 bases, with 16 bases between. Germline assignment: CDR1 LGHNA and CDR2 YNFKEQ.